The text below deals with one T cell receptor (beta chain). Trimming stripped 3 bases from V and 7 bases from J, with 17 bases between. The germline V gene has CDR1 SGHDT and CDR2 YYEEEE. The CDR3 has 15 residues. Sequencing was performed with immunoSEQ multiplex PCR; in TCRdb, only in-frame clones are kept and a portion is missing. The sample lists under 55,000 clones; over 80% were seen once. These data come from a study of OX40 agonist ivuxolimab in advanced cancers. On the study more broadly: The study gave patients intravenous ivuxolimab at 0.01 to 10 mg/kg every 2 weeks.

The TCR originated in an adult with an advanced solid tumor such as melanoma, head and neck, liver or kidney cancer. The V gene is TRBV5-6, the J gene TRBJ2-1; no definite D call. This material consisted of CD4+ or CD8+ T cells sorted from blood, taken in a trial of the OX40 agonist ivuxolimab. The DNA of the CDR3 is TGTGCCAGCAGCTGGTTGAGGCGACTGGGTAATGAGCAGTTCTTC. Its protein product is CASSWLRRLGNEQFF. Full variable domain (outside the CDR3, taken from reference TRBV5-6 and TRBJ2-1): DAGVTQSPTHLIKTRGQQVTLRCSPKSGHDTVSWYQQALGQGPQFIFQYYEEEERQRGNFPDRFSGHQFPNYSSELNVNALLLGDSALYLCASSWLRRLGNEQFFGPGTRLTVL.